The 27 T cell receptor beta chains listed next were all sequenced from one sample in a study of blood T cells in healthy people across ages. The authors ran a second PCR of about 6 to 11 cycles using a sample-barcoded 5' primer and a J-beta primer mix. From the 5' RACE reads, TCRdb called clonotypes with MiXCR, one entry per CDR3 protein. Of about 720,000 distinct CDR3 sequences in the sample, more than 20% were seen once. The same specimen was also included in a second study, on T cells of mothers and their children.

The sequenced sample consisted of blood. The receptors originated from a boy younger than 18 in good health.

Only a few counts were recorded for this clonotype. This sequence joins TRBV28 and TRBJ1-5; D gene uncertain. The CDR3 loop spans 13 amino acids. V lost 1 base and J lost 6, with 7 bases in between. Germline CDR1 reads MDHEN; CDR2 reads SYDVKM. In DNA form, the CDR3 reads TGTGCCAGCAGTTTATCGATCCTTCAGCCCCAGCATTTT. It specifies CASSLSILQPQHF.

The J gene is TRBJ1-4, the V gene TRBV4-1; 10 bases map to TRBD1. V trimming: 4 bases; J trimming: 8 bases; junction bases outside the gene matches: 7. This CDR3 contains 15 residues. Germline loops: CDR1 MGHRA, CDR2 YSYEKL. CDR3 DNA sequence: TGCGCCAGCAGCCGCTCGGGGACAGGGGAAGAAAAACTGTTTTTT. Translated: CASSRSGTGEEKLFF.

This rearrangement joins TRBV20-1 to TRBJ2-4; TRBD2 matches at 7 bases. Germline trimming cut 5 bases from V and 9 bases from J; bases unmatched to any gene: 10. The germline V gene encodes CDR1 DFQATT and CDR2 SNEGSKA (reference sequence). The CDR3 has 13 amino acids. The DNA of the CDR3 is TGCAGTGCTCCCCGGGGCGGGAGTGGCATTCAGTACTTC. Translating it yields CSAPRGGSGIQYF.

The V and J genes are TRBV9 and TRBJ1-1; perhaps TRBD1 as D (6 bases). Germline assignment: CDR1 SGDLS and CDR2 YYNGEE. V lost 0 bases to trimming and J lost 6 bases, with 15 bases between them. This CDR3 is built from 15 residues. The CDR3 nucleotides are TGTGCCAGCAGCGTAGTTCCCCAGAGGGGGGCTGAAGCTTTCTTT. Encoded protein: CASSVVPQRGAEAFF.

The chain joins TRBV4-1 to TRBJ1-4; D remains unclear. V was pared by 7 bases and J by 6 bases, with 18 bases between. Germline CDR1 MGHRA, CDR2 YSYEKL. This CDR3 contains 15 residues. Written as DNA, the CDR3 is TGCGCCAGCAACTACCCCGGATCGGGTGATGAAAAACTGTTTTTT. This codes for CASNYPGSGDEKLFF.

This clonotype has more than one count but fewer than ten. The chain employs TRBV14 and TRBJ2-6; D may correspond to TRBD1 or TRBD2 (6 bases each). Germline lookup yields CDR1 SGHDN and CDR2 FVKESK. V lost 6 bases, J lost 0 bases, and 15 bases lay in between. The CDR3 is 17 amino acids. In DNA form, the CDR3 reads TGTGCCAGCAGTAGTCGACAGGACTACTCTGGGGCCAACGTCCTGACTTTC. Its protein is CASSSRQDYSGANVLTF.

There are a few counts of this clonotype. The chain recombines TRBV12-3 or TRBV12-4 with TRBJ2-5, with TRBD2 identical over 12 bases. The tail of the sequence fits TRBJ2-7 better, so the J call may be wrong. This CDR3 has 19 residues. CDR3 region: CASSLGWTSGDRSPYEQYF. The CDR3 region has the DNA TGTGCCAGCAGTTTAGGTTGGACTAGCGGGGATCGTTCCCCCTACGAGCAGTACTTC.

This clonotype turned up a few times. The CDR3 region has the DNA TGTGCCAGCAGCCTACAGGGGGCAACTGGAAACACCATATATTTT. It codes for CASSLQGATGNTIYF. The chain uses TRBV2 and TRBJ1-3; 9 positions agree with TRBD1. This CDR3 contains 15 residues. The J segment lost 2 bases and the V segment lost 6 bases, leaving 5 bases of the junction unmatched. CDR1 and CDR2 from the germline V gene are SNHLY and FYNNEI.

The J gene is TRBJ2-5, the V gene TRBV18, with 7 bases lining up with TRBD1. The germline CDR1 and CDR2 sequences are KGHSH and LQKENI. The CDR3 runs to 14 residues. With 0 bases clipped from V and 8 bases from J, the junction kept 6 bases outside the gene matches. The CDR3, as DNA: TGTGCCAGCTCACCACCGGACAGGAAGGATACCCAGTACTTC. Translating it yields CASSPPDRKDTQYF.

J is TRBJ1-2 and V is TRBV5-1; D call uncertain. Trimming removed 4 bases from V and 13 bases from J, with 20 bases in between. Germline values: CDR1 SGHRS, CDR2 YFSETQ. CDR3 length: 13 amino acids. The CDR3: CASSAEGSGLRTF. The CDR3 DNA sequence: TGCGCCAGCAGCGCGGAAGGATCGGGCCTTCGCACCTTC.

On this clonotype itself: The CDR3 does not close with the conserved phenylalanine or tryptophan, likely indicating a read error. The chain carries TRBV5-4 and TRBJ2-1, with D perhaps matching TRBD1 or TRBD2 (5 bases each). V was pared by 5 bases and J by 2 bases, with 17 bases between. Germline V gene data show CDR1 as SGHNT and CDR2 as YYREEE (reference sequence). The CDR3 extends over 16 amino acids. CDR3 residues: CASSTGTERTYNEQFL. CDR3 nucleotide sequence: TGTGCCAGCAGTACGGGGACCGAGCGTACCTACAATGAGCAGTTCCTC.

A few counts support this clonotype. The rearrangement links TRBV20-1 to TRBJ1-1, with D possibly matching TRBD1 (5 bases). The ends were cut back, 5 bases at V and 1 base at J, with 20 bases in the middle. CDR3 length: 16 residues. In germline, CDR1 is DFQATT, CDR2 SNEGSKA (reference sequence). The CDR3 reads CSALTVINTGNTEAFF. In DNA, the CDR3 is TGCAGTGCTTTGACGGTTATAAATACAGGGAACACTGAAGCTTTCTTT.

Concerning this clonotype itself: With a much larger clone just one base away, this may be a read error. J is TRBJ1-6 and V is TRBV7-8, with no clear D. Germline V gives CDR1 SGHVS, CDR2 FQNEAQ. The CDR3 is made up of 15 amino acids. CDR3 in DNA: TGTGCCAGCAGAGATCGAGGAGGAGATGGTTCACTCCTCCACTTT. Its translation is CASRDRGGDGSLLHF. Combining the CDR3 with reference TRBV7-8 and TRBJ1-6 gives the whole variable domain GAGVSQSPRYKVAKRGQDVALRCDPISGHVSLFWYQQALGQGPEFLTYFQNEAQLDKSGLPSDRFFAERPEGSVSTLKIQRTQQEDSAVYLCASRDRGGDGSLLHFGNGTRLTVT.

The chain couples TRBV27 to TRBJ2-1; TRBD2 matches 10 bases. Germline loops: CDR1 MNHEY, CDR2 SMNVEV (reference sequence). The CDR3 has 18 amino acids. V was clipped by 4 bases and J by 0 bases; unmatched bases: 9. The DNA for the CDR3 is TGTGCCAGCAGTTACCTAGCGGGAGTACATAGCTCCTACAATGAGCAGTTCTTC. This gives the protein CASSYLAGVHSSYNEQFF.

The rearrangement links TRBV6-1 to TRBJ2-2; D may correspond to TRBD1 or TRBD2 (5 bases each). The V gene's germline CDR1 is MNHNS and CDR2 SASEGT. The V and J ends lost 7 bases and 5 bases respectively, with 14 bases between them. CDR3 length: 14 amino acids. For the CDR3, the DNA is TGTGCCAGCACTTCGGGACCATGGACCGGGGAGCTGTTTTTT. Translating it yields CASTSGPWTGELFF.

This chain joins TRBV5-1 and TRBJ2-1, with 9 nucleotides matching TRBD1. CDR3 size: 16 residues. The germline CDR1 and CDR2 sequences are SGHRS and YFSETQ. V dropped 4 bases and J dropped 8; count of bases not matched to a gene: 13. In nucleotides, the CDR3 is TGCGCCAGCAGCCCGGGGTTGGACAGGGGTTTTTATGAGCAGTTCTTC. It encodes CASSPGLDRGFYEQFF. Drawing the rest from reference TRBV5-1 and TRBJ2-1, the complete variable domain is KAGVTQTPRYLIKTRGQQVTLSCSPISGHRSVSWYQQTPGQGLQFLFEYFSETQRNKGNFPGRFSGRQFSNSRSEMNVSTLELGDSALYLCASSPGLDRGFYEQFFGPGTRLTVL.

The V call is TRBV4-2, the J call TRBJ1-5, with 7 bases fitting TRBD1. The CDR3 runs 16 residues. The V segment lost 1 base and the J segment 5 bases; nucleotides outside the gene matches: 8. Germline CDR1 LGHNA, CDR2 YNFKEQ. The CDR3 nucleotides are TGTGCCAGCAGCCAAGTCTTACAGGGGAGAGATCAGCCCCAGCATTTT. Its protein product is CASSQVLQGRDQPQHF.

This chain connects TRBV20-1 to TRBJ2-5; D gene uncertain. CDR1 and CDR2 (germline): DFQATT, SNEGSKA (reference sequence). This CDR3 spans 14 amino acids. Trimming pared 1 base from V and 5 bases from J, leaving 14 bases between. In nucleotides, the CDR3 is TGCAGTGCTAGAGTTGCAGTGACTGGGGAGACCCAGTACTTC. It encodes CSARVAVTGETQYF.

This clonotype showed up just once. V and J are TRBV4-3 and TRBJ2-1; tentatively, D is TRBD2 (6 bases). The germline V gene encodes CDR1 LGHNA and CDR2 YSLEER. The CDR3 sequence is 16 residues long. With 1 base removed from V and 1 base from J, the gap between germline ends came to 11 bases. The CDR3 coding sequence is TGCGCCAGCAGCCAAGGCGTAGGGACTTCCTACAATGAGCAGTTCTTC. Its translation: CASSQGVGTSYNEQFF.

This sequence joins TRBV18 and TRBJ2-1; maybe TRBD2 (6 bases). CDR3 size: 14 residues. Germline V gene lookup returns CDR1 KGHSH and CDR2 LQKENI. Trimming removed 4 bases from V and 4 bases from J, with 11 bases in between. The CDR3 DNA sequence: TGTGCCAGCTCACGCAGCGGGCGGTACAATGAGCAGTTCTTC. Its protein product is CASSRSGRYNEQFF.

In this sample, this clonotype turned up a few times. The V and J genes are TRBV20-1 and TRBJ2-7; D remains unclear. With 0 bases removed from V and 2 bases from J, the gap between germline ends came to 8 bases. The CDR3 loop spans 13 amino acids. Germline CDR1 DFQATT, CDR2 SNEGSKA (reference sequence). CDR3 nucleotides: TGCAGTGCTAGAGAAGGACGACCCTACGAGCAGTACTTC. Translating gives CSAREGRPYEQYF.

The rearrangement joins TRBV27 to TRBJ2-1; no reliable D call. Germline V gene lookup returns CDR1 MNHEY and CDR2 SMNVEV (reference sequence). V gave up 0 bases and J gave up 8 bases, with 8 bases separating them. CDR3 length equals 13 residues. CDR3 nucleotide sequence: TGTGCCAGCAGTTTATCTCCGGGCCATGAGCAGTTCTTC. Translated, it gives CASSLSPGHEQFF.

The rearrangement links TRBV12-3 or TRBV12-4 to TRBJ2-1; 12 positions match TRBD2. CDR3 length: 19 residues. The ends lost 6 bases at V and 0 bases at J; junction bases unmatched: 12. The CDR3 sequence is CASSLRTSGVGSSYNEQFF. In DNA, the CDR3 is TGTGCCAGCAGCCTCCGGACTAGCGGGGTCGGAAGCTCCTACAATGAGCAGTTCTTC.

The chain recombines TRBV27 with TRBJ2-2; 8 bases map to TRBD1. The CDR3 is made up of 16 amino acids. Germline V gene lookup returns CDR1 MNHEY and CDR2 SMNVEV (reference sequence). J was trimmed by 6 bases and V by 6 bases; bases with no gene match: 12. The CDR3 protein is CASRRRQGAFSGELFF. The CDR3, as DNA: TGTGCCAGCAGACGACGGCAGGGGGCGTTTTCCGGGGAGCTGTTTTTT.

This clonotype has just a few counts. The chain uses TRBV12-3 or TRBV12-4 and TRBJ2-5, with D possibly being TRBD1 (6 bases). The CDR3 covers 14 residues. V was cut by 7 bases and J by 4 bases, with 16 bases left in between. CDR3 coding DNA: TGTGCCAGCACCTTGGGACAAGGTCCAGAGACCCAGTACTTC. Its translation is CASTLGQGPETQYF.

This clonotype was counted between two and nine times. The V gene is TRBV20-1, the J gene TRBJ2-3, with 8 bases identical to TRBD2. CDR3 size: 17 residues. Per the germline V gene, CDR1 is DFQATT and CDR2 is SNEGSKA (reference sequence). Trimming took 6 bases from V and 0 from J; bases not matched to a gene: 14. The CDR3 spells CSALNLGASGSTDTQYF. The CDR3 coding sequence is TGCAGTGCGCTCAACCTTGGGGCTAGCGGGAGCACAGATACGCAGTATTTT.

This clonotype has just a few counts. The V call is TRBV6-2 or TRBV6-3, the J call TRBJ1-1; D gene unclear. This CDR3 is 13 amino acids long. Germline CDR1 MNHEY, CDR2 SVGEGT. Trimming cost V 6 bases and J 0 bases, with 8 bases left between them. This chain's CDR3 is CASSLLMNTEAFF. CDR3 coding DNA: TGTGCCAGCAGCCTTCTTATGAACACTGAAGCTTTCTTT.